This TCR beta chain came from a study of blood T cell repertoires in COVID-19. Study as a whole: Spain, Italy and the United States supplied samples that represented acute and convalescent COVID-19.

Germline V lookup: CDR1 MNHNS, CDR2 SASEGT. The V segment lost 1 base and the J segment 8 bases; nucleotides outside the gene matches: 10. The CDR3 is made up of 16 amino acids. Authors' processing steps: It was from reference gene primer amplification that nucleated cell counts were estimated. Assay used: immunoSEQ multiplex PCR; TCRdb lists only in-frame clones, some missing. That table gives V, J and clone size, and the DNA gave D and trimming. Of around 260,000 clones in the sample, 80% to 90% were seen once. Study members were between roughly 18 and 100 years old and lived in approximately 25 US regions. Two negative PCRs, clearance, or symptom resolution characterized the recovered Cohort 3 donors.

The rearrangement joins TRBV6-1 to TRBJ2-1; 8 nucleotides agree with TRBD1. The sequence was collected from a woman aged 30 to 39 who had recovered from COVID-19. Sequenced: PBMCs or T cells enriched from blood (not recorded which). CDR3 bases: TGTGCCAGCAGTGAAGTACAGGGGGTCCCTATGCATGAGCAGTTCTTC. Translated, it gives CASSEVQGVPMHEQFF.